The 15 T cell receptor beta chains given below trace back to one sample, sequenced in a study of cytomegalovirus exposure and HLA in healthy donors. Both 60 Vbeta primers and 13 Jbeta primers went into the PCR. Only in-frame clones appear in the TCRdb table, and some are missing; sequencing was by immunoSEQ multiplex PCR. The top ten hold approximately 2.1% of the sample, which has 180,000 or so clones, around 76% seen once. The sample was PBMCs. Every receptor here comes from a woman younger than 45 in good health and CMV-seropositive.

The chain combines TRBV5-1 with TRBJ1-2; TRBD1 aligns across 8 bases. The germline CDR1 and CDR2 sequences are SGHRS and YFSETQ. Losses at the gene ends were 0 bases for V and 6 bases for J; bases not matched to a gene: 4. The length of the CDR3 is 14 residues. CDR3 nucleotides: TGCGCCAGCAGCTTGGTTTTACAGGGGGATGGCTACACCTTC. Translated: CASSLVLQGDGYTF.

The V call is TRBV5-1, the J call TRBJ1-1, with 8 bases aligning to TRBD1. Germline-derived CDR1 and CDR2 are SGHRS and YFSETQ. After removal of 5 bases from V and 6 bases from J, the junction contained 9 bases not matched to a gene. The CDR3 is 14 amino acids. This CDR3 is CASSSDTGGAEAFF. CDR3 DNA sequence: TGCGCCAGCAGTTCCGATACAGGGGGGGCTGAAGCTTTCTTT.

This clone was detected a few times. This chain connects TRBV7-8 to TRBJ2-1, with TRBD2 matching 7 bases. V lost 7 bases, J lost 13 bases, and 16 bases stayed unmatched. From germline, CDR1 is SGHVS and CDR2 FQNEAQ. CDR3 length equals 14 residues. The CDR3 DNA reads as TGTGCCAGCACGTATAGGCTAGCGGTCGTTAGACAGTTCTTC. Translating gives CASTYRLAVVRQFF.

The CDR3 DNA reads TGTGCCAGCGAAAGCGGCGGGAGTCGGAATGAGCAGTTCTTC. Residues: CASESGGSRNEQFF. The V call is TRBV5-4, the J call TRBJ2-1; 7 positions agree with TRBD2. V gave up 7 bases and J gave up 7 bases; unmatched junction bases: 11. The length of the CDR3 is 14 residues. Germline CDR1 and CDR2: SGHNT and YYREEE (reference sequence).

V usage is TRBV9 and J usage is TRBJ2-7; TRBD1 matches at 8 bases. V lost 4 bases and J lost 3; bases outside the gene matches: 6. Germline CDR1 reads SGDLS; CDR2 reads YYNGEE. There are 14 residues in the CDR3. DNA for the CDR3: TGTGCCAGCAGCCCCCGACAGGGGAGCTACGAGCAGTACTTC. This codes for CASSPRQGSYEQYF.

The rearrangement links TRBV7-9 to TRBJ1-2, with D possibly TRBD1 on 6 matching bases. Trimming removed 2 bases at V and 6 bases at J, with 13 bases between. The CDR3 totals 14 residues. Germline CDR1 is SEHNR and CDR2 is FQNEAQ (reference sequence). CDR3 residues: CASSLIMGADGYTF. CDR3 in DNA: TGTGCCAGCAGCTTAATTATGGGGGCCGATGGCTACACCTTC.

V usage is TRBV5-4 and J usage is TRBJ2-4; the D gene is possibly TRBD2 (5 bases). V was shortened by 3 bases and J by 2 bases, with 12 bases between the two germline ends. The CDR3 spans 15 residues. CDR1 and CDR2 (germline): SGHNT, YYREEE (reference sequence). CDR3 DNA: TGTGCCAGCAGCTCAAAAGCGGCGACCAAAAACATTCAGTACTTC. Its translation is CASSSKAATKNIQYF.

The V and J genes are TRBV11-3 and TRBJ2-7, with a weak D call TRBD2 (6 bases). Germline CDR1 is SGHNT and CDR2 is YENEEA. The ends were cut back, 7 bases at V and 0 bases at J, with 13 bases in the middle. The CDR3 loop spans 14 amino acids. CDR3 sequence: CASMTSPDSYEQYF. The CDR3 coding sequence is TGTGCCAGCATGACTAGTCCAGACTCCTACGAGCAGTACTTC.

The chain recombines TRBV27 with TRBJ2-5; 10 positions agree with TRBD2. Looked up from germline, CDR1 is MNHEY and CDR2 is SMNVEV (reference sequence). CDR3 length equals 21 residues. V was clipped by 3 bases and J by 2 bases; unmatched bases: 21. CDR3 residues: CASSFSPFGLAGASGQETQYF. The CDR3, as DNA: TGTGCCAGCAGTTTCTCGCCGTTTGGTCTAGCGGGAGCTTCGGGGCAAGAGACCCAGTACTTC.

This rearrangement joins TRBV4-1 to TRBJ1-2; unclear D gene. Trimming removed 0 bases at V and 6 bases at J, with 14 bases between. This CDR3 region has 15 residues. Germline-derived CDR1 and CDR2 are MGHRA and YSYEKL. DNA for the CDR3: TGCGCCAGCAGCCAAGATCTCGGTAGAGTGAATGGCTACACCTTC. Translated, it gives CASSQDLGRVNGYTF.

V is TRBV5-1 and J is TRBJ2-5, with TRBD1 matching 7 bases. This CDR3 is 15 amino acids long. After removal of 3 bases from V and 4 bases from J, the junction contained 9 bases not matched to a gene. Germline CDR1 SGHRS, CDR2 YFSETQ. CDR3 sequence: CASSWGTVLGETQYF. The CDR3 coding sequence is TGCGCCAGCAGCTGGGGGACAGTTCTCGGAGAGACCCAGTACTTC. The full variable domain, completed using reference TRBV5-1 and TRBJ2-5, is KAGVTQTPRYLIKTRGQQVTLSCSPISGHRSVSWYQQTPGQGLQFLFEYFSETQRNKGNFPGRFSGRQFSNSRSEMNVSTLELGDSALYLCASSWGTVLGETQYFGPGTRLLVL.

This sequence joins TRBV28 and TRBJ1-1; TRBD1 aligns across 7 bases. The CDR3 has 14 amino acids. Germline V gene data show CDR1 as MDHEN and CDR2 as SYDVKM. V lost 5 bases, J lost 9 bases, and 12 bases stayed unmatched. The CDR3 sequence: CASSKQGTDDKAFF. In DNA form, the CDR3 reads TGTGCCAGCAGTAAACAGGGGACTGACGATAAAGCTTTCTTT. Full variable domain (outside the CDR3, taken from reference TRBV28 and TRBJ1-1): DVKVTQSSRYLVKRTGEKVFLECVQDMDHENMFWYRQDPGLGLRLIYFSYDVKMKEKGDIPEGYSVSREKKERFSLILESASTNQTSMYLCASSKQGTDDKAFFGQGTRLTVV.

The chain links TRBV18 to TRBJ2-7; 9 bases match TRBD1. The trim removed 6 bases at V and 6 bases at J, leaving 9 bases unmatched. The germline V gene has CDR1 KGHSH and CDR2 LQKENI. CDR3 length: 14 amino acids. CDR3 amino acids: CASSLGTGSAEQYF. Here the CDR3 DNA reads TGTGCCAGCTCCCTCGGGACAGGGTCCGCCGAGCAGTACTTC.

The chain has TRBV5-6 and TRBJ1-3; D remains unclear. Germline V CDR1 and CDR2: SGHDT, YYEEEE. The CDR3 spans 16 residues. Trimming shortened V by 1 base and J by 0 bases, and 11 bases separated the two germline ends. The CDR3 nucleotides read TGTGCCAGCAGCTTGTTTTCCAGAGGCTCTGGAAACACCATATATTTT. As protein: CASSLFSRGSGNTIYF.

This chain joins TRBV27 and TRBJ2-3, with D perhaps TRBD1 (6 bases). The CDR3 totals 13 residues. Trimming took off 7 bases at V and 4 bases at J, with 12 bases between the two ends. Germline V lookup: CDR1 MNHEY, CDR2 SMNVEV (reference sequence). DNA for the CDR3: TGTGCCAGCAAACAGGACAGTGCAGATACGCAGTATTTT. Translating gives CASKQDSADTQYF.